This T cell receptor beta chain was sequenced in a study of blood T cells in healthy people across ages. The CDR3 sequence is 17 residues long. Germline lookup yields CDR1 DFQATT and CDR2 SNEGSKA (reference sequence). The V end was cut by 4 bases, the J end by 1 base, with 22 bases between. In this sample, this clonotype turned up a few times. What it binds is not known. Findings and limits, study-wide: In the absence of known donor CMV status, changes in expanded clonotypes were possibly confounded.

Combining a sample-barcoded 5' primer with a J-beta primer mix, a second PCR ran for roughly 7 to 12 cycles. TCRdb redid the calling of the 5' RACE reads with MiXCR, one entry per CDR3 protein. This sample carries about 1.5 million distinct CDR3 sequences, approximately 42% of them seen once, and the ten largest clones take about 3.8%. This receptor was taken from a woman between 18 and 29 years old in good health. Sequenced: blood. The J gene is TRBJ2-5, the V gene TRBV20-1, with D unclear. The CDR3 loop is CSAMGVTRTRTQETQYF. The CDR3 DNA is TGCAGTGCTATGGGTGTCACCCGGACCAGAACCCAAGAGACCCAGTACTTC.